Shown below are 22 T cell receptor beta chains from a single sample sequenced in a study of cytomegalovirus exposure and HLA in healthy donors. 13 Jbeta primers and 60 Vbeta primers were used for the PCR. Some clones are missing from TCRdb's copy, which holds only in-frame ones; the method was immunoSEQ multiplex PCR. This sample yields 85,000 to 100,000 clones, of which over 60% are seen a single time; roughly 8% belongs to the top ten. The sample consisted of PBMCs. These TCRs come from a human donor in good health.

The chain employs TRBV10-2 and TRBJ2-2; 14 nucleotides agree with TRBD2. Germline CDR1 WSHSY, CDR2 SAAADI. CDR3 size: 18 residues. V shed 9 bases, J shed 2 bases, and the junction held 11 bases outside the gene matches. The CDR3 nucleotides read TGCGCCAGTTGGGGGACTAGCGGGGGCCTGATCAACACCGGGGAGCTGTTTTTT. Protein product: CASWGTSGGLINTGELFF.

The J gene is TRBJ2-2, the V gene TRBV19, with 7 bases lining up with TRBD1. This CDR3 comprises 17 residues. Germline V gives CDR1 LNHDA, CDR2 SQIVND (reference sequence). V was pared by 10 bases and J by 0 bases, with 14 bases of the junction left unmatched. The CDR3 spells CATRDWDSISNTGELFF. The CDR3, as DNA: TGTGCCACCAGAGACTGGGACAGCATCTCGAACACCGGGGAGCTGTTTTTT.

The V gene is TRBV4-1, the J gene TRBJ2-5, with D possibly being TRBD2 (7 bases). V was shortened by 1 base and J by 1 base, with 13 bases between the two germline ends. The CDR3 extends over 16 amino acids. From germline, CDR1 is MGHRA and CDR2 YSYEKL. Written as DNA, the CDR3 is TGCGCCAGCAGCCAAGTGGGGGGGCCCTCCCAAGAGACCCAGTACTTC. It is translated as CASSQVGGPSQETQYF.

The V gene is TRBV6-5, the J gene TRBJ1-4, with TRBD1 identical over 8 bases. V was pared by 2 bases and J by 8 bases, with 7 bases of the junction left unmatched. Germline lookup yields CDR1 MNHEY and CDR2 SVGAGI. CDR3 length equals 15 residues. The CDR3 DNA follows: TGTGCCAGCAGTTACCGGGGCAGGGGGCTCGAAAAACTGTTTTTT. Translating gives CASSYRGRGLEKLFF.

This chain links TRBV2 with TRBJ2-5, with 13 bases fitting TRBD2. This CDR3 is built from 15 residues. Germline CDR1 SNHLY, CDR2 FYNNEI. V gave up 6 bases and J gave up 6 bases; unmatched junction bases: 7. Written as DNA, the CDR3 is TGTGCCAGCAGAAATACTAGCGGGGGGGCCCAGACCCAGTACTTC. Protein product: CASRNTSGGAQTQYF.

This clone showed up just once. V and J are TRBV5-6 and TRBJ1-4; the D is unclear. This CDR3 spans 13 amino acids. The germline V gene has CDR1 SGHDT and CDR2 YYEEEE. The ends were cut back, 2 bases at V and 6 bases at J, with 8 bases in the middle. The CDR3 loop is CASSFARYEKLFF. The DNA for the CDR3 is TGTGCCAGCAGCTTCGCTCGGTATGAAAAACTGTTTTTT.

The chain uses TRBV10-3 and TRBJ2-5; possible D gene TRBD2, 6 bases. The CDR3 is 13 amino acids. The V end was cut by 10 bases, the J end by 5 bases, with 17 bases between. Germline loops: CDR1 ENHRY, CDR2 SYGVKD. The CDR3 sequence: CATLNGGGETQYF. Written as DNA, the CDR3 is TGTGCCACCTTGAACGGTGGGGGGGAGACCCAGTACTTC.

This clone was observed a few times. V gene TRBV5-8 combines with J gene TRBJ1-1, with D perhaps matching TRBD1 (6 bases). The V gene lost 4 bases and the J gene lost 1 base, with 11 bases spanning the gap. Germline V gene lookup returns CDR1 SGHTS and CDR2 YDEGEE. This CDR3 contains 14 residues. The CDR3 DNA follows: TGTGCCAGCAGCCTGGACAGAACGAACACTGAAGCTTTCTTT. Its protein product is CASSLDRTNTEAFF.

This rearrangement joins TRBV19 to TRBJ2-5; D perhaps matches TRBD1 (8 bases). The V end was cut by 0 bases, the J end by 2 bases, with 16 bases between. Germline loops: CDR1 LNHDA, CDR2 SQIVND (reference sequence). CDR3 length: 17 amino acids. CDR3 region: CASSIDSAQGGQETQYF. CDR3 sequence (DNA): TGTGCCAGTAGTATAGATTCGGCACAGGGGGGGCAAGAGACCCAGTACTTC.

V is TRBV11-2 and J is TRBJ2-1; 9 bases map to TRBD1. Looked up from germline, CDR1 is SGHAT and CDR2 is FQNNGV. After removal of 0 bases from V and 9 bases from J, the junction contained 6 bases not matched to a gene. This CDR3 comprises 15 residues. The CDR3 DNA reads as TGTGCCAGCAGCTTAGATCGACAGGGGGTTGGTGAGCAGTTCTTC. Protein product: CASSLDRQGVGEQFF.

The chain is built from TRBV27 and TRBJ1-2; D is possibly TRBD1 (5 bases). Trimming left V 3 bases short and J 3 bases short, with 11 bases between. This CDR3 comprises 14 residues. CDR1 is MNHEY, CDR2 SMNVEV, per germline (reference sequence). The CDR3 DNA is TGTGCCAGCAGTTTCGCAGGGCAGCACTATGGCTACACCTTC. Translated, it gives CASSFAGQHYGYTF.

This chain connects TRBV30 to TRBJ1-6; a possible D gene is TRBD1 (5 bases). The CDR3 spans 16 residues. The germline V and J ends were trimmed by 1 base and 6 bases, with 16 bases remaining between them. The germline V gene has CDR1 GTSNPN and CDR2 SVGIG (reference sequence). CDR3 region: CAWSASQGLLNSPLHF. The CDR3 DNA is TGTGCCTGGAGTGCGTCTCAGGGCCTGCTTAATTCACCCCTCCACTTT.

V gene TRBV6-1 combines with J gene TRBJ2-3; 7 bases match TRBD1. Germline CDR1 and CDR2: MNHNS and SASEGT. This CDR3 has 15 amino acids. Trimming took 4 bases from V and 0 from J; bases not matched to a gene: 4. The CDR3 spells CASSGRQGSTDTQYF. The CDR3, as DNA: TGTGCCAGCAGTGGGAGACAGGGAAGCACAGATACGCAGTATTTT.

The rearrangement links TRBV2 to TRBJ2-5; D possibly corresponds to TRBD1 (5 bases). The J call may be in error: the DNA end matches TRBJ2-7 better. This CDR3 is built from 16 residues. Germline V lookup: CDR1 SNHLY, CDR2 FYNNEI. In nucleotides, the CDR3 is TGTGCCAGCAGTGAAGGTCCCTGGACAACCTCCTACGAGCAGTACTTC. Encoded protein: CASSEGPWTTSYEQYF.

The chain uses TRBV6-4 and TRBJ2-3; 9 bases match TRBD2. The CDR3 sequence is 14 residues long. CDR1 is MRHNA, CDR2 SNTAGT, per germline. V lost 5 bases, J lost 0 bases, and 0 bases stayed unmatched. The CDR3, as DNA: TGTGCCAGCAGTACTAGCGGGAGCACAGATACGCAGTATTTT. Translated, it gives CASSTSGSTDTQYF.

V gene TRBV18 combines with J gene TRBJ1-1; possible D gene TRBD1, 6 bases. V shed 5 bases and J shed 1 base, with 8 bases lying between them. Germline V lookup: CDR1 KGHSH, CDR2 LQKENI. CDR3 length: 13 amino acids. CDR3 sequence reads: CASSSDRNTEAFF. In DNA form, the CDR3 reads TGTGCCAGCTCATCGGACAGGAACACTGAAGCTTTCTTT.

The chain is built from TRBV29-1 and TRBJ2-3, with D maybe TRBD1 (6 bases). The CDR3 runs to 14 residues. The germline V and J ends were trimmed by 2 bases and 2 bases, with 11 bases remaining between them. Germline assignment: CDR1 SQVTM and CDR2 ANQGSEA. CDR3 residues: CSVENRDVTDTQYF. In DNA, the CDR3 is TGCAGCGTTGAAAACAGGGACGTCACAGATACGCAGTATTTT.

This clone came up a few times. The rearrangement uses TRBV7-6 and TRBJ1-1, with D perhaps TRBD1 (6 bases). V was pared by 0 bases and J by 1 base, with 12 bases between. Germline CDR1 reads SGHVS; CDR2 reads FNYEAQ. This CDR3 has 16 residues. CDR3 sequence: CASSLASGVGNTEAFF. The CDR3 DNA reads TGTGCCAGCAGCTTAGCGTCAGGGGTGGGGAACACTGAAGCTTTCTTT.

The chain links TRBV30 to TRBJ1-1; 8 bases are shared with TRBD1. Germline values: CDR1 GTSNPN, CDR2 SVGIG (reference sequence). Germline trimming cut 3 bases from V and 4 bases from J; bases unmatched to any gene: 10. The CDR3 sequence is 15 residues long. The CDR3 region has the DNA TGTGCCTGGAGGGGGATAAGGACAGGGACCACTGAAGCTTTCTTT. This translates into CAWRGIRTGTTEAFF.

This rearrangement joins TRBV2 to TRBJ2-7, with no clear D. There are 11 residues in the CDR3. Germline V gives CDR1 SNHLY, CDR2 FYNNEI. V was pared by 5 bases and J by 3 bases, with 5 bases between. As DNA, the CDR3 is TGTGCCAGCAGTTTAGTCTACGAGCAGTACTTC. Translating it yields CASSLVYEQYF.

The V gene is TRBV5-8, the J gene TRBJ1-1, with 9 bases lining up with TRBD1. Germline V gene data show CDR1 as SGHTS and CDR2 as YDEGEE. CDR3 size: 14 residues. Losses at the gene ends were 1 base for V and 5 bases for J; bases not matched to a gene: 3. CDR3 sequence: CASSLWDRETEAFF. CDR3 nucleotide sequence: TGTGCCAGCAGCTTGTGGGACAGGGAAACTGAAGCTTTCTTT. The full variable domain, rest sourced from reference TRBV5-8 and TRBJ1-1, is EAGVTQSPTHLIKTRGQQATLRCSPISGHTSVYWYQQALGLGLQFLLWYDEGEERNRGNFPPRFSGRQFPNYSSELNVNALELEDSALYLCASSLWDRETEAFFGQGTRLTVV.

This chain connects TRBV6-5 to TRBJ1-1; D uncertain. Germline lookup yields CDR1 MNHEY and CDR2 SVGAGI. V lost 6 bases to trimming and J lost 6 bases, with 14 bases between them. The CDR3 contains 13 residues. The CDR3: CASSRGRSAEAFF. In nucleotides, the CDR3 is TGTGCCAGCAGCCGCGGTAGATCCGCTGAAGCTTTCTTT.